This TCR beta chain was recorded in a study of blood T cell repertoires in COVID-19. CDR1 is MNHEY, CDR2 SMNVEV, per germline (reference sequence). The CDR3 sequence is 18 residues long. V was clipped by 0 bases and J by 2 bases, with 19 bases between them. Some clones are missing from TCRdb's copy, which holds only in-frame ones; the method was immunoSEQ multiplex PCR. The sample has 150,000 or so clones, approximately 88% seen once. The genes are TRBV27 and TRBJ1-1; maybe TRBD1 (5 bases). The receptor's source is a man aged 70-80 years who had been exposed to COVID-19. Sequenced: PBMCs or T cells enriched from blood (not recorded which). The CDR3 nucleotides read TGTGCCAGCAGTTTATCGGGCGGGGCGCCCCTCCTTAACACTGAAGCTTTCTTT. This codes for CASSLSGGAPLLNTEAFF.